The source of this T cell receptor beta chain is a study of T cell repertoires in ileal Crohn's disease. On the study more broadly: Thiopurines (around 10) or anti-TNF agents (18) were given postoperatively to about half.

Findings and caveats of the study: Compared with CD4 T cells, sorted CD8 cells carried more expanded clones. All patients with clonality above 26.8% had endoscopic recurrence.

To note about this clone: Its antigen is unidentified.

Clones were sequenced by immunoSEQ multiplex PCR, and TCRdb holds only the in-frame ones, with some missing. Of roughly 13,000 clones in the sample, approximately 90% are singletons; the top ten hold roughly 3.7%. V gave up 3 bases and J gave up 1 base; unmatched junction bases: 1. The CDR3 sequence is 15 residues long. Germline-derived CDR1 and CDR2 are SGDLS and YYNGEE. The clonotype was recovered from an adult with Crohn's disease. The chain uses TRBV9 and TRBJ2-6, with 7 positions matching TRBD2. Sequencing was carried out using ileal tissue. The CDR3 bases are TGTGCCAGCAGCGAGGGAGGGTCTGGGGCCAACGTCCTGACTTTC. Translated: CASSEGGSGANVLTF.